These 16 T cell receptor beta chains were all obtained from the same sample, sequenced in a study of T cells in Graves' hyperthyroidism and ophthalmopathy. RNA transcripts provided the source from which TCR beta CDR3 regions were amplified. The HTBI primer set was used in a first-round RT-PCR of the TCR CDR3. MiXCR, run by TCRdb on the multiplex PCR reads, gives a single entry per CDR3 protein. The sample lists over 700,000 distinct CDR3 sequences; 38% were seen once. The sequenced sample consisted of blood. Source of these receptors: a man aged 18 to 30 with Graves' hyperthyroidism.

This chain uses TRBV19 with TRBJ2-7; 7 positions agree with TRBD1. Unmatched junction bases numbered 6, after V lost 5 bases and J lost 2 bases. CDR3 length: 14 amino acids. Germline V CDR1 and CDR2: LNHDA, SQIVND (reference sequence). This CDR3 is CASSPPDRTYEQYF. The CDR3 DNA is TGTGCCAGTAGTCCTCCGGACAGGACCTACGAGCAGTACTTC.

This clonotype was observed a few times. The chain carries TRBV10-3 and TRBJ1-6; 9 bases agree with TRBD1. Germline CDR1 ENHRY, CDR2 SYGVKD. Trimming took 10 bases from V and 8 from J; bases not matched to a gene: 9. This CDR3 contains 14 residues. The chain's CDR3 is CASRAGQGYSPLHF. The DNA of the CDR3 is TGTGCCAGCAGAGCTGGACAGGGGTATTCACCCCTCCACTTT.

CDR3 sequence reads: CASSEKAYGYTF. The CDR3 nucleotides are TGTGCCAGCAGTGAGAAGGCCTATGGCTACACCTTC. The chain has TRBV2 and TRBJ1-2; D unclear. Germline CDR1 SNHLY, CDR2 FYNNEI. Trimming removed 3 bases from V and 4 bases from J, with 6 bases in between. The CDR3 extends over 12 amino acids.

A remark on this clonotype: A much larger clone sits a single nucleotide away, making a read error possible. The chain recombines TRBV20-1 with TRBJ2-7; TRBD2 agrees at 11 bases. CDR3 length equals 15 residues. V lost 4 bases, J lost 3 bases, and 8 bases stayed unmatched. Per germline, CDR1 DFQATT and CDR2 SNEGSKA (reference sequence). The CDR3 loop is CSATETSGDLYEQYF. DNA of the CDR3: TGCAGTGCTACCGAGACTAGCGGGGATCTCTACGAGCAGTACTTC.

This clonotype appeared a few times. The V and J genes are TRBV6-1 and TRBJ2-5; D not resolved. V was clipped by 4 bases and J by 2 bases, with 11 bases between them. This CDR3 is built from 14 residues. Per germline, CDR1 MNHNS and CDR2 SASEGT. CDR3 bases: TGTGCCAGCAGTGCGGAGATTGAGCAAGAGACCCAGTACTTC. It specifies CASSAEIEQETQYF.

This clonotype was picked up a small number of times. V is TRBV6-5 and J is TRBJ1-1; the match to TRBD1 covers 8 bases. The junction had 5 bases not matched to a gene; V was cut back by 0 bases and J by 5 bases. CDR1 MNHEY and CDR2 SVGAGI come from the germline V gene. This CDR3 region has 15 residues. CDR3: CASSYSADRATEAFF. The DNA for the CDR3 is TGTGCCAGCAGTTACTCCGCGGACAGGGCGACTGAAGCTTTCTTT.

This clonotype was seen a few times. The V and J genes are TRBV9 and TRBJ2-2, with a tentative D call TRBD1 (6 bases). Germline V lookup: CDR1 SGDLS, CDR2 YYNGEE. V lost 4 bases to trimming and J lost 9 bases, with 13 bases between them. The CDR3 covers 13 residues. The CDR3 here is CASSTTWGRELFF. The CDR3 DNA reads TGTGCCAGCAGCACTACGTGGGGGCGGGAGCTGTTTTTT. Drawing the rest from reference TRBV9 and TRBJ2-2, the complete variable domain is DSGVTQTPKHLITATGQRVTLRCSPRSGDLSVYWYQQSLDQGLQFLIQYYNGEERAKGNILERFSAQQFPDLHSELNLSSLELGDSALYFCASSTTWGRELFFGEGSRLTVL.

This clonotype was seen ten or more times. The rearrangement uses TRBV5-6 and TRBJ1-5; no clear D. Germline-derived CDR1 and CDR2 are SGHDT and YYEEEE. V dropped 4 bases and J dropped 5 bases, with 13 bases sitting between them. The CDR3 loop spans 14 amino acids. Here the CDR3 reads CASSLRGGDQPQHF. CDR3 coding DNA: TGTGCCAGCAGCCTTCGGGGTGGTGATCAGCCCCAGCATTTT.

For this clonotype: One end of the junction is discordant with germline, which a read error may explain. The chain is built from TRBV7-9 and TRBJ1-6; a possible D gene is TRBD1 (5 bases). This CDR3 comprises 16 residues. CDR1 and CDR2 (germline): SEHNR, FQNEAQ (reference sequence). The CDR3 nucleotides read TGCGCCAGCAGCCAACCGCCCAGGGCAGTGAATTCACCCCTCCACTTT. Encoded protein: CASSQPPRAVNSPLHF. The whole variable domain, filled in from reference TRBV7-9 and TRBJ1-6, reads DTGVSQNPRHKITKRGQNVTFRCDPISEHNRLYWYRQTLGQGPEFLTYFQNEAQLEKSRLLSDRFSAERPKGSFSTLEIQRTEQGDSAMYLCASSQPPRAVNSPLHFGNGTRLTVT.

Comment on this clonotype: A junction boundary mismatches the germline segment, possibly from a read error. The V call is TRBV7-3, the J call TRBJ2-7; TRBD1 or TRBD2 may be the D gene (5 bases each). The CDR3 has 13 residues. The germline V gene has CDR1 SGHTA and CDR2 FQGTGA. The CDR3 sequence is CASSQVGVGEQYF. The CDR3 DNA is TGCGCCAGCAGCCAAGTGGGGGTCGGCGAGCAGTACTTC.

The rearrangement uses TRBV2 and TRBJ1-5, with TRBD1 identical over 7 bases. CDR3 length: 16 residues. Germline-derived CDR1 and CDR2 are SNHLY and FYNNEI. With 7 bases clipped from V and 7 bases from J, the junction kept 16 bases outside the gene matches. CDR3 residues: CASIRQGGLGEQPQHF. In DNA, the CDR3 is TGTGCCAGCATCCGACAGGGAGGGTTGGGCGAGCAGCCCCAGCATTTT.

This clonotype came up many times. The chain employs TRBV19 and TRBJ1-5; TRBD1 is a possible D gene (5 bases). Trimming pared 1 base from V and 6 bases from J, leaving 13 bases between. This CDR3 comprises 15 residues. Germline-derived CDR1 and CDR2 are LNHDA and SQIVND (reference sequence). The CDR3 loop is CASSIGDLGGQPQHF. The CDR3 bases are TGTGCCAGTAGTATAGGGGACCTGGGGGGTCAGCCCCAGCATTTT.

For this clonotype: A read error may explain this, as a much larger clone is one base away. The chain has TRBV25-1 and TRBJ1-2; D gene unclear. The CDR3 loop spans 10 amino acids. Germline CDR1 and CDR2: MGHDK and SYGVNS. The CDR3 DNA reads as TGTGCCGGCAGAAACTATGGCTACACCTTC. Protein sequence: CAGRNYGYTF.

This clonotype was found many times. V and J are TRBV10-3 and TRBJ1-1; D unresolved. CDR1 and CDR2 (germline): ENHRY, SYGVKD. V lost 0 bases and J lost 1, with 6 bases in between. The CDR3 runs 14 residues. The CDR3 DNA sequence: TGTGCCATCAGTGAGTCAAGGAGGAACACTGAAGCTTTCTTT. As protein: CAISESRRNTEAFF.

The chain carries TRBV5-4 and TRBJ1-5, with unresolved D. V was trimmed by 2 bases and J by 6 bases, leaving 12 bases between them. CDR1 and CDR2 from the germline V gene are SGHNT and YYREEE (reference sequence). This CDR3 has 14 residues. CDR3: CASSFNGAGQPQHF. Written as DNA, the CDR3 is TGTGCCAGCAGCTTTAATGGCGCAGGTCAGCCCCAGCATTTT.

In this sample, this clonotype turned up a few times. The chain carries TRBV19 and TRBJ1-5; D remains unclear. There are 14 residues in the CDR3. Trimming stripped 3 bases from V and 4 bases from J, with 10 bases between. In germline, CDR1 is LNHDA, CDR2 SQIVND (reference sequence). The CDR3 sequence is CASSIGPINQPQHF. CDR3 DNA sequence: TGTGCCAGTAGTATCGGGCCGATTAATCAGCCCCAGCATTTT.